This is a list of T cell receptor beta chains from one sample in a study of blood T cell repertoires in COVID-19. Here immunoSEQ multiplex PCR was the method, and the copy in TCRdb shows in-frame clones only, minus some. The sample holds about 270,000 clones, approximately 90% seen once. What was sequenced was PBMCs or T cells enriched from blood (not recorded which). These receptor sequences come from a woman between 18 and 29 years old who had recovered from COVID-19. CDR3s include the opening cysteine and the closing phenylalanine or tryptophan.

j_gene: TRBJ2-3
v_gene: TRBV15
CDR3aa: CATSRDWTSGIRDTQYF

j_gene: TRBJ2-1
v_gene: TRBV27
CDR3aa: CASSSTRLAGDFYNEQFF

j_gene: TRBJ2-7
v_gene: TRBV18
CDR3aa: CASSPSGGRRYYEQYF

j_gene: TRBJ1-4
v_gene: TRBV3-1/TRBV3-2
CDR3aa: CASSQPGGTKGGEKLFF

j_gene: TRBJ2-5
v_gene: TRBV11-2
CDR3aa: CASSSRGFQETQYF

j_gene: TRBJ1-4
v_gene: TRBV28
CDR3aa: CASSSAGGVHEKLFF

j_gene: TRBJ2-2
v_gene: TRBV2
CDR3aa: CASKLGQTNTGELFF

j_gene: TRBJ1-2
v_gene: TRBV12-2
CDR3aa: CASRPSGGSPGGYTF

j_gene: TRBJ1-2
v_gene: TRBV5-4
CDR3aa: CASSKSGVDYGYTF

j_gene: TRBJ1-1
v_gene: TRBV18
CDR3aa: CASSPPSRGKTEAFF

j_gene: TRBJ2-2
v_gene: TRBV20-1
CDR3aa: CSASPLAGAGAGELFF

j_gene: TRBJ1-4
v_gene: TRBV5-1
CDR3aa: CASSLGDSGGNEKLFF

j_gene: TRBJ1-5
v_gene: TRBV11-2
CDR3aa: CASSFGRGGNQPQHF

j_gene: TRBJ2-7
v_gene: TRBV7-9
CDR3aa: CASSLDLGQGTYEQYF

j_gene: TRBJ2-7
v_gene: TRBV6-5
CDR3aa: CASSFNRGINEQYF

j_gene: TRBJ2-7
v_gene: TRBV6-5
CDR3aa: CASRETGTNEQYF

j_gene: TRBJ1-1
v_gene: TRBV15
CDR3aa: CATSIGGSGEAFF

j_gene: TRBJ2-3
v_gene: TRBV7-9
CDR3aa: CASSSGLAGGADTQYF

j_gene: TRBJ2-1
v_gene: TRBV9
CDR3aa: CASSAGTYNEQFF

j_gene: TRBJ1-2
v_gene: TRBV2
CDR3aa: CASSREGRVSGYTF

j_gene: TRBJ2-5
v_gene: TRBV5-1
CDR3aa: CASSLELAGEYQETQYF

j_gene: TRBJ2-1
v_gene: TRBV9
CDR3aa: CASSPFSGTTYNEQFF

j_gene: TRBJ2-7
v_gene: TRBV10-2
CDR3aa: CASSESGLAVTSYEQYF

j_gene: TRBJ2-1
v_gene: TRBV18
CDR3aa: CASSSTGMLTYNEQFF

j_gene: TRBJ2-7
v_gene: TRBV21-1
CDR3aa: CASSSRWQPFREGEQYF

j_gene: TRBJ1-1
v_gene: TRBV19
CDR3aa: CASSMDTMNTEAFF

j_gene: TRBJ2-1
v_gene: TRBV4-1
CDR3aa: CASSQVEGVYNEQFF

j_gene: TRBJ1-1
v_gene: TRBV6-2/TRBV6-3
CDR3aa: CASSSTADGGTEAFF

j_gene: TRBJ1-1
v_gene: TRBV12-5
CDR3aa: CASGLDNMNTEAFF

j_gene: TRBJ1-5
v_gene: TRBV6-5
CDR3aa: CASSQDSNQPQHF

j_gene: TRBJ1-2
v_gene: TRBV2
CDR3aa: CASTVGDREYYGYTF

j_gene: TRBJ1-5
v_gene: TRBV19
CDR3aa: CARRDSNQPQHF

j_gene: TRBJ2-2
v_gene: TRBV5-1
CDR3aa: CASSLDGGKNTGELFF

j_gene: TRBJ2-7
v_gene: TRBV28
CDR3aa: CASRPGQFYEQYF

j_gene: TRBJ2-2
v_gene: TRBV3-1/TRBV3-2
CDR3aa: CASSQPGQGGGELFF

j_gene: TRBJ2-5
v_gene: TRBV18
CDR3aa: CASSPRVELAGTETQYF

j_gene: TRBJ2-7
v_gene: TRBV5-1
CDR3aa: CASSPSAGLEQYF

j_gene: TRBJ1-5
v_gene: TRBV27
CDR3aa: CASSPGQGLNQPQHF

j_gene: TRBJ1-5
v_gene: TRBV19
CDR3aa: CASSKGQALNQPQHF

j_gene: TRBJ1-2
v_gene: TRBV3-1/TRBV3-2
CDR3aa: CASRTDRASGYTF

j_gene: TRBJ2-2
v_gene: TRBV27
CDR3aa: CASSPAKGRNTGELFF

j_gene: TRBJ1-5
v_gene: TRBV28
CDR3aa: CASSPSGGEQPQHF

j_gene: TRBJ1-2
v_gene: TRBV6-1
CDR3aa: CASSEAGTASYGYTF

j_gene: TRBJ2-7
v_gene: TRBV10-3
CDR3aa: CAISESSDYEQYF